The clone carrying this TCR beta chain was detected only a few times. Its specificity is unknown. The record originates from a study of spatial heterogeneity in lung cancer. Study-level information: Sequences of the beta chain were consistently detected in greater numbers than alpha-chain sequences. Raw sequencing reads included, on average, more than 8.5 appearances of each unique TCR and UMI combination. Study-wide results and limits: Resection saw ubiquitous expanded tumor TCRs appear in blood more than follow-up did.

TCRdb passed the 5' RACE reads through MiXCR, listing each CDR3 protein once. The profile covers tens of thousands of distinct CDR3 sequences, with around 12% appearing a single time and over 40% taken by the ten largest. This CDR3 has 13 amino acids. V lost 4 bases and J 7 bases, leaving 10 bases between the germline ends. From germline, CDR1 is MNHNY and CDR2 SVGAGI (reference sequence). Time point reported: sample taken at primary tumor resection. A total of 72 untreated early-stage non-small cell lung cancer patients served as donors. The chain couples TRBV6-6 to TRBJ2-2, with a tentative D call TRBD1 (6 bases). The material sequenced was PBMCs, taken at surgery. The sequence derives from a male donor with early-stage non-small cell lung cancer. The CDR3 nucleotides read TGTGCCAGCAGTTGGGGGCGGAACGGGGAGCTGTTTTTT. This encodes CASSWGRNGELFF.